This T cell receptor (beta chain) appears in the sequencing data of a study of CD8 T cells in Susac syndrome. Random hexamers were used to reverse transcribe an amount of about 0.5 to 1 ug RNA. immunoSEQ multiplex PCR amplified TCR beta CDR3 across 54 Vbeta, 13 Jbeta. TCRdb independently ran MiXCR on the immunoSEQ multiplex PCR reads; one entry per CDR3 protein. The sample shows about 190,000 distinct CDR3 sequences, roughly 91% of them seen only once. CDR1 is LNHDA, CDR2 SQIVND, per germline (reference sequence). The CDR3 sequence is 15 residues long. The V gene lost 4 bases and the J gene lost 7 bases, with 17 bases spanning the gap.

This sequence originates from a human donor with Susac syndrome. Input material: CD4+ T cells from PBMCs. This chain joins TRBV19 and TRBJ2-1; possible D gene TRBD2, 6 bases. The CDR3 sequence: CASSTRDWEGNEQFF. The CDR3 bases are TGTGCCAGTAGTACGCGGGACTGGGAAGGGAATGAGCAGTTCTTC.